The TCR beta chain described here comes from a study of vaccination effects on CD4 cells after COVID-19. Scientists isolated CD4+ T cells after a roughly ten-day culture period ended. Vaccinated recipients, who were negative for nucleocapsid antibodies, had no history of SARS-CoV-2 infection. The CDR3 contains 17 residues. J gave up 2 bases and V 3 bases, and 9 bases lay outside the gene matches. Germline loops: CDR1 SGHDT, CDR2 YYEEEE. For this clone: The antigen is undetermined.

Regarding the study as a whole: Cross-reactivity toward common cold coronaviruses was confined to only 1 of 255 vaccine-induced clones in healthy vaccinees.

Profiling relied on immunoSEQ multiplex PCR, and the TCRdb table lists in-frame clones only, not all of them. The sample includes about 58,000 clones, more than 60% of them seen just once. This specimen consisted of CD4+ T cells from PBMCs cultured without peptide, obtained before COVID-19 vaccination. The TCR comes from a human donor who received a COVID-19 vaccine. The rearrangement joins TRBV5-6 to TRBJ2-3, with TRBD1 identical over 10 bases. In DNA form, the CDR3 reads TGTGCCAGCAGCTCCCGGGACAGGGGCCGATTCACAGATACGCAGTATTTT. It encodes CASSSRDRGRFTDTQYF.